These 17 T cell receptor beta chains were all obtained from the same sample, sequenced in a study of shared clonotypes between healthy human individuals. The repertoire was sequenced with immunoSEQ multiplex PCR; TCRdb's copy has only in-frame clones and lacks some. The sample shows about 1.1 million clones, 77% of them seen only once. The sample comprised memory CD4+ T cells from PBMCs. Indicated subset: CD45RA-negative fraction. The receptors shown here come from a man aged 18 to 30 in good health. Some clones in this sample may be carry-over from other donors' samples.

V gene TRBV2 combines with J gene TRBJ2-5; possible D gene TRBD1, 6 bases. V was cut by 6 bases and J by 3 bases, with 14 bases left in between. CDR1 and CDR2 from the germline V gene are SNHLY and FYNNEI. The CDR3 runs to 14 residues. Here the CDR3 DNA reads TGTGCCAGCAGCCGAGGCCGGACAGAAGAGACCCAGTACTTC. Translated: CASSRGRTEETQYF.

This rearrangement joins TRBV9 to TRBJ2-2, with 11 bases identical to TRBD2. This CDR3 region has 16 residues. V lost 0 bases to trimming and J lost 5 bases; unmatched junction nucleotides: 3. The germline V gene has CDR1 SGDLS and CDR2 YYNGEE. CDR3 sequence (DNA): TGTGCCAGCAGCGTAGCAGCTAGCGGGAGGACCGGGGAGCTGTTTTTT. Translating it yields CASSVAASGRTGELFF. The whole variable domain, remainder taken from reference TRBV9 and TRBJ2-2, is DSGVTQTPKHLITATGQRVTLRCSPRSGDLSVYWYQQSLDQGLQFLIQYYNGEERAKGNILERFSAQQFPDLHSELNLSSLELGDSALYFCASSVAASGRTGELFFGEGSRLTVL.

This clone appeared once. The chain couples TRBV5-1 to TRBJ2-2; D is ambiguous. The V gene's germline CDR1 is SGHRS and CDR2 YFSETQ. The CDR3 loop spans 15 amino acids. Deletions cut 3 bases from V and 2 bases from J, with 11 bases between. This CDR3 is CASSSTSSNTGELFF. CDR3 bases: TGCGCCAGCAGCTCCACGTCATCCAACACCGGGGAGCTGTTTTTT.

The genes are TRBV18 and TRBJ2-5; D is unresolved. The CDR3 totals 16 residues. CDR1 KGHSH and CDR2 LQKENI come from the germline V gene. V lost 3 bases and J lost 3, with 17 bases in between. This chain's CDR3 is CASSPGISDRKETQYF. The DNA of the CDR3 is TGTGCCAGCTCACCGGGAATATCCGACCGTAAAGAGACCCAGTACTTC.

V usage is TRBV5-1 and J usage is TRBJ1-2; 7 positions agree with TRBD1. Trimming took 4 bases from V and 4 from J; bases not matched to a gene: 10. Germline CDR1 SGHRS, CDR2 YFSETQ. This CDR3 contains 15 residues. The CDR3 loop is CASSPGGGATYGYTF. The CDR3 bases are TGCGCCAGCAGCCCAGGGGGGGGCGCTACCTATGGCTACACCTTC.

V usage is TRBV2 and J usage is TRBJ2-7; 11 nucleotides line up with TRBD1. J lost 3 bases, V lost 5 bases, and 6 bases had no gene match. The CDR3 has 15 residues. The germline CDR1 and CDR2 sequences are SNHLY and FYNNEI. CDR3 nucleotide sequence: TGTGCCAGCAGTAGAGGGACAGGGGGTTACTACGAGCAGTACTTC. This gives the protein CASSRGTGGYYEQYF.

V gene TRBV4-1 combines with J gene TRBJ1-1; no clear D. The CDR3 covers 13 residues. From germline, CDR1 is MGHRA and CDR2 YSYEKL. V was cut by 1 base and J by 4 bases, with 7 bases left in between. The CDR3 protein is CASSQVGGTEAFF. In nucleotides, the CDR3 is TGCGCCAGCAGCCAAGTGGGAGGCACTGAAGCTTTCTTT.

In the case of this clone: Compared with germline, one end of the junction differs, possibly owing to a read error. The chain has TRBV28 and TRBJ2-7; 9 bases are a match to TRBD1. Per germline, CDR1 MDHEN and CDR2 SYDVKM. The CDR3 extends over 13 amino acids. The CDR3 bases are TGTGCCAGCAGCCGCATCCGGTCCGGGACAGGGTATTTC. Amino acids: CASSRIRSGTGYF.

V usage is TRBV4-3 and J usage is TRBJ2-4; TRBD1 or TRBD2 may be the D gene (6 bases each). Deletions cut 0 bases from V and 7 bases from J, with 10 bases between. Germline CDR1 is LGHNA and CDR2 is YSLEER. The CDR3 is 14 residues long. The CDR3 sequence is CASSQDWRGNIQYF. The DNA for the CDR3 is TGCGCCAGCAGCCAAGACTGGAGGGGGAACATTCAGTACTTC.

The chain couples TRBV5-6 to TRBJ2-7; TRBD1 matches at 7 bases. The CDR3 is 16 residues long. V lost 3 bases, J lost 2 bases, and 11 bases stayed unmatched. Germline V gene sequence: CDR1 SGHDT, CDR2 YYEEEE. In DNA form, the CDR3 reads TGTGCCAGCAGCTCCCAGGGAAGGGGGCTCGCCTACGAGCAGTACTTC. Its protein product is CASSSQGRGLAYEQYF.

CDR3 coding DNA: TGTGCCAGCAGCCCCCGTGGGCTTGTCGGGCAGTTCTTC. Protein sequence: CASSPRGLVGQFF. The chain couples TRBV11-2 to TRBJ2-1; D unclear. The CDR3 covers 13 residues. V shed 5 bases and J shed 12 bases, with 17 bases lying between them. Looked up from germline, CDR1 is SGHAT and CDR2 is FQNNGV.

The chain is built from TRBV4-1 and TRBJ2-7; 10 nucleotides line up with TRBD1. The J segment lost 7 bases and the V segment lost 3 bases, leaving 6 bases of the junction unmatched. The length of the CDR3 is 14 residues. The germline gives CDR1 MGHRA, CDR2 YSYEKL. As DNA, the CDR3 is TGCGCCAGCAGCCAGACAGGGGGCGCGGGGGAGCAGTACTTC. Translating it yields CASSQTGGAGEQYF.

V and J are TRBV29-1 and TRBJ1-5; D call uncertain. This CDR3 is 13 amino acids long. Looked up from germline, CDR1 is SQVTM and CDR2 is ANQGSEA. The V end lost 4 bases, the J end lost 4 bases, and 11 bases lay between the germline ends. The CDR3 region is CSVVSGDNQPQHF. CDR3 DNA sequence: TGCAGCGTTGTGTCAGGCGATAATCAGCCCCAGCATTTT.

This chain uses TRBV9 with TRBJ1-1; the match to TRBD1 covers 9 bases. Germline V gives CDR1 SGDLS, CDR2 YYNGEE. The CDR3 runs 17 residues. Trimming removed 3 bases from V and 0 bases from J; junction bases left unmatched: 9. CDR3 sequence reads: CASSAPGQGPMNTEAFF. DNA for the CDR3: TGTGCCAGCAGCGCCCCGGGACAGGGCCCCATGAACACTGAAGCTTTCTTT.

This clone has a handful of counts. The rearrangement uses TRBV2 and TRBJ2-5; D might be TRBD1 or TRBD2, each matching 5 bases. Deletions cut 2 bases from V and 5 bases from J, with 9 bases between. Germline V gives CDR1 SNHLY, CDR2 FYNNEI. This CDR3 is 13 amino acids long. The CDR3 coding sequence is TGTGCCAGCAGTGAAAGGTGGGGGGAGACCCAGTACTTC. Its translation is CASSERWGETQYF.

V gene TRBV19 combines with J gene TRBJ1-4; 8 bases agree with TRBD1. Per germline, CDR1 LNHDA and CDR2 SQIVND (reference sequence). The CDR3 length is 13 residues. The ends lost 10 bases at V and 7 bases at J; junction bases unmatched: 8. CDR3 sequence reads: CAIMDRVSEKLFF. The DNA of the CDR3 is TGTGCCATCATGGACAGGGTGTCTGAAAAACTGTTTTTT.

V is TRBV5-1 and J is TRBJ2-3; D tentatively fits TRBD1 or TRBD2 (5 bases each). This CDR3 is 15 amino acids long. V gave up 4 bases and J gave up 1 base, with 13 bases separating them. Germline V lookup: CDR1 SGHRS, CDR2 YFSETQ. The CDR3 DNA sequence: TGCGCCAGCAGCCGAAACGGGGCTGGCACAGATACGCAGTATTTT. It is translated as CASSRNGAGTDTQYF.